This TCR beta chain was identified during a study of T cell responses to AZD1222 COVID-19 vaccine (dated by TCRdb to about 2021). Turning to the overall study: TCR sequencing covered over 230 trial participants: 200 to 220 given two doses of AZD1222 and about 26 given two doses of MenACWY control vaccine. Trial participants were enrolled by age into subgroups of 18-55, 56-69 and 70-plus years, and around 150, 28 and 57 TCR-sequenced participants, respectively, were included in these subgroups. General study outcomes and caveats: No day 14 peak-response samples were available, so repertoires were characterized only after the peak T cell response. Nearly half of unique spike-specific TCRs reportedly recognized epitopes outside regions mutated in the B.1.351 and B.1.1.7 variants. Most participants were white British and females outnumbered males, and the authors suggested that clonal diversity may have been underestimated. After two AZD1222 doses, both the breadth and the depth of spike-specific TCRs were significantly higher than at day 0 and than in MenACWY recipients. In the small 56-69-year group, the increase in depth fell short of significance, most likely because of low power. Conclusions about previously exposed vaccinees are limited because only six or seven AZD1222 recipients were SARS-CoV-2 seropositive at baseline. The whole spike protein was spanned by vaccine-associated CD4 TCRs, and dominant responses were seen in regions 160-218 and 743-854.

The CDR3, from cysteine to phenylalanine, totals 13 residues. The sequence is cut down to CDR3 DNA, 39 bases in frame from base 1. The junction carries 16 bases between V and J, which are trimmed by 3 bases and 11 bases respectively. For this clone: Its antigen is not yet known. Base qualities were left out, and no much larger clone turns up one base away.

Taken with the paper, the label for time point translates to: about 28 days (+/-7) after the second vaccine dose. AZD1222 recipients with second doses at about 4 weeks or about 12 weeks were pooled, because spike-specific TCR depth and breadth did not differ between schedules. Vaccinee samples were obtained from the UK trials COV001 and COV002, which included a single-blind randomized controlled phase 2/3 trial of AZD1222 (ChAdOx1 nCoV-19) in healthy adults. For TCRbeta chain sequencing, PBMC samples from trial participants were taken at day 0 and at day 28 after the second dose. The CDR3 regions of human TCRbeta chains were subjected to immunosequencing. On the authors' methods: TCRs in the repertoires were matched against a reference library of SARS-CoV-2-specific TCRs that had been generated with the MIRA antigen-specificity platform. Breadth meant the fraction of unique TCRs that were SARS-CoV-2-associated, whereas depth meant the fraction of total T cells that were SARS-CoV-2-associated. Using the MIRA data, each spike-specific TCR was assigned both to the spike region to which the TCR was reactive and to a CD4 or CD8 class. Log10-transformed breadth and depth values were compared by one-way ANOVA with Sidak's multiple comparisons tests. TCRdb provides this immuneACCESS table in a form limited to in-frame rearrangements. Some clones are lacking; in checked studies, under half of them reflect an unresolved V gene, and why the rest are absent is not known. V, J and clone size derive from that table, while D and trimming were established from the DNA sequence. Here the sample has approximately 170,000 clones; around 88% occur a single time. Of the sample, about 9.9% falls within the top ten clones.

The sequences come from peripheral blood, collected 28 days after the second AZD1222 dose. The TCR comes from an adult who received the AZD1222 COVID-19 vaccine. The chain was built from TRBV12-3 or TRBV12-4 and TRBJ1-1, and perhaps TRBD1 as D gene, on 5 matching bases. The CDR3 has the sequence CASSLSRVLLAFF. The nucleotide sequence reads TGTGCCAGCAGTTTGTCCAGGGTTCTTCTCGCTTTCTTT.